Below are 27 T cell receptor beta chains sequenced from a single sample in a study of beta chain features in type 1 diabetes. Expressed TCRB transcripts got sequenced, as all isolated RNA was reverse transcribed. TCRdb keeps only in-frame clones here, not all; method: immunoSEQ multiplex PCR. The sample has 900,000 or so clones, roughly a sixth seen once. The material sequenced was naive CD4+ T cells from blood. All receptors come from a woman aged 18-29 years in good health.

This clone occurred a few times. The chain joins TRBV7-9 to TRBJ1-4, with D possibly TRBD1 on 5 matching bases. CDR3 length equals 15 residues. V was shortened by 2 bases and J by 7 bases, with 14 bases between the two germline ends. Per germline, CDR1 SEHNR and CDR2 FQNEAQ (reference sequence). In DNA form, the CDR3 reads TGTGCCAGCAGCTTATCGAGGGGTTCGGGTGAAAAACTGTTTTTT. Its translation: CASSLSRGSGEKLFF.

This clone has a handful of counts. The chain employs TRBV6-6 and TRBJ1-1; D gene ambiguous. Germline V gene data show CDR1 as MNHNY and CDR2 as SVGAGI (reference sequence). The CDR3 runs to 15 residues. The V end lost 5 bases, the J end lost 1 base, and 14 bases lay between the germline ends. The DNA of the CDR3 is TGTGCCAGCAGTCCTAAGGGCCAGAGGAACACTGAAGCTTTCTTT. This translates into CASSPKGQRNTEAFF.

The gene calls are TRBV7-2 and TRBJ2-3, with 7 positions matching TRBD2. Germline loops: CDR1 SGHTA, CDR2 FQGNSA. The CDR3 totals 15 residues. Trimming cost V 1 base and J 10 bases; bases outside gene matches: 11. CDR3 DNA: TGTGCCAGCAGCTTAGTTGGGCGGGAGCCGGTTGCGCAGTATTTT. It translates to CASSLVGREPVAQYF. Full variable domain (rest looked up from reference TRBV7-2 and TRBJ2-3): GAGVSQSPSNKVTEKGKDVELRCDPISGHTALYWYRQSLGQGLEFLIYFQGNSAPDKSGLPSDRFSAERTGGSVSTLTIQRTQQEDSAVYLCASSLVGREPVAQYFGPGTRLTVL.

V usage is TRBV7-9 and J usage is TRBJ2-2; D is perhaps TRBD2 (6 bases). The CDR3 totals 13 residues. Trimming cost V 10 bases and J 0 bases, with 9 bases left between them. Germline V gene data show CDR1 as SEHNR and CDR2 as FQNEAQ (reference sequence). The CDR3 region is CAIWTTNTGELFF. The CDR3 region has the DNA TGTGCCATCTGGACTACGAACACCGGGGAGCTGTTTTTT.

The rearrangement joins TRBV6-1 to TRBJ2-1, with 8 nucleotides matching TRBD2. The trim removed 8 bases at V and 6 bases at J, leaving 12 bases unmatched. The CDR3 spans 15 residues. Germline lookup yields CDR1 MNHNS and CDR2 SASEGT. The CDR3 sequence is CASDSIAGWGNEQFF. DNA of the CDR3: TGTGCCAGCGATTCCATAGCGGGATGGGGCAATGAGCAGTTCTTC.

In its sample, this clone was seen a few times. The rearrangement links TRBV9 to TRBJ2-2; D tentatively fits TRBD1 or TRBD2 (5 bases each). The V end was cut by 3 bases, the J end by 1 base, with 13 bases between. Per the germline V gene, CDR1 is SGDLS and CDR2 is YYNGEE. CDR3 length equals 16 residues. The CDR3 DNA follows: TGTGCCAGCAGCGCTCGAGGGGACGGGAACACCGGGGAGCTGTTTTTT. It translates to CASSARGDGNTGELFF. The whole variable domain, filled in from reference TRBV9 and TRBJ2-2, reads DSGVTQTPKHLITATGQRVTLRCSPRSGDLSVYWYQQSLDQGLQFLIQYYNGEERAKGNILERFSAQQFPDLHSELNLSSLELGDSALYFCASSARGDGNTGELFFGEGSRLTVL.

This clone turned up a few times. This rearrangement joins TRBV29-1 to TRBJ2-3, with D unresolved. Trimming removed 6 bases at V and 6 bases at J, with 10 bases between. This CDR3 comprises 11 residues. Germline V gene lookup returns CDR1 SQVTM and CDR2 ANQGSEA. CDR3 coding DNA: TGCAGCGTCCAGAGCCACGATACGCAGTATTTT. Protein: CSVQSHDTQYF.

The chain employs TRBV18 and TRBJ2-7, with D possibly TRBD2 on 6 matching bases. V shed 1 base and J shed 7 bases, with 14 bases lying between them. Germline V CDR1 and CDR2: KGHSH, LQKENI. The CDR3 extends over 14 amino acids. The CDR3 region is CASSPRASVGEQYF. The CDR3 bases are TGTGCCAGCTCACCACGGGCTAGCGTTGGTGAGCAGTACTTC.

This chain joins TRBV6-5 and TRBJ2-7, with 7 bases that match TRBD1. The CDR3 loop spans 13 amino acids. Germline V gene lookup returns CDR1 MNHEY and CDR2 SVGAGI. After removal of 6 bases from V and 1 base from J, the junction contained 3 bases not matched to a gene. CDR3 protein: CASRLGQSYEQYF. The CDR3 DNA follows: TGTGCCAGCAGACTGGGACAGTCCTACGAGCAGTACTTC.

This chain uses TRBV7-2 with TRBJ2-1, with D possibly matching TRBD2 (5 bases). Trimming took 5 bases from V and 9 from J, leaving 11 bases between them. The CDR3 runs to 12 residues. Germline V gene data show CDR1 as SGHTA and CDR2 as FQGNSA. This CDR3 is CASSPAGLEQFF. The CDR3 DNA is TGTGCCAGCAGCCCAGCAGGACTTGAGCAGTTCTTC.

Note on this clone: This specimen includes other DNA sequences encoding the same CDR3. This chain links TRBV2 with TRBJ2-7, with D uncertain. CDR1 is SNHLY and CDR2 is FYNNEI in the germline V gene. This CDR3 region has 11 residues. V was shortened by 3 bases and J by 4 bases, with 4 bases between the two germline ends. Written as DNA, the CDR3 is TGTGCCAGCAGTGACTCTTACGAGCAGTACTTC. This sequence encodes CASSDSYEQYF.

In this sample, this clone turned up a few times. The chain carries TRBV7-9 and TRBJ2-5; 7 nucleotides align to TRBD1. Gene TRBJ2-7 matches the end of the DNA better, so the J call may be wrong. CDR1 is SEHNR, CDR2 FQNEAQ, per germline (reference sequence). The CDR3 covers 14 residues. The CDR3 is CASSLGTGSYEQYF. CDR3 coding DNA: TGTGCCAGCAGCTTAGGGACAGGCTCCTACGAGCAGTACTTC.

The rearrangement uses TRBV9 and TRBJ2-1; 12 nucleotides align to TRBD2. Germline V gene lookup returns CDR1 SGDLS and CDR2 YYNGEE. With V trimmed by 0 bases and J by 9 bases, 16 bases remained unmatched. The CDR3 extends over 19 amino acids. CDR3 bases: TGTGCCAGCAGCGTAGTCGGTGGCGCTAGCGGGAGGGCCTCTTCTGAGCAGTTCTTC. As protein: CASSVVGGASGRASSEQFF.

The genes are TRBV4-2 and TRBJ1-1; no definite D call. In germline, CDR1 is LGHNA, CDR2 YNFKEQ. This CDR3 comprises 16 residues. The germline V and J ends were trimmed by 1 base and 7 bases, with 19 bases remaining between them. The CDR3 protein is CASSQVLGRTQYEAFF. CDR3 sequence (DNA): TGTGCCAGCAGCCAAGTATTAGGACGGACTCAATATGAAGCTTTCTTT.

A note on this clone: Other DNA sequences in this specimen translate into the identical CDR3. For the CDR3, the DNA is TGTGCCAGCAGCCCCAGGGGGAGCTCCTACGAGCAGTACTTC. Amino acids: CASSPRGSSYEQYF. The chain links TRBV7-8 to TRBJ2-7, with TRBD1 identical over 7 bases. V dropped 5 bases and J dropped 0; count of bases not matched to a gene: 4. Germline V gene lookup returns CDR1 SGHVS and CDR2 FQNEAQ. The CDR3 loop spans 14 amino acids.

The chain uses TRBV5-6 and TRBJ1-2; 9 positions match TRBD1. The CDR3 has 15 residues. Germline V gives CDR1 SGHDT, CDR2 YYEEEE. The V segment lost 6 bases and the J segment 3 bases; nucleotides outside the gene matches: 9. The CDR3 region is CASNVLRDRDYGYTF. CDR3 coding DNA: TGTGCCAGCAACGTACTCCGGGACAGGGACTATGGCTACACCTTC.

This chain links TRBV14 with TRBJ2-1; 13 bases map to TRBD2. With V trimmed by 6 bases and J by 8 bases, 4 bases remained unmatched. Germline-derived CDR1 and CDR2 are SGHDN and FVKESK. The CDR3 covers 14 residues. The CDR3 here is CASRTSGRADEQFF. The CDR3 bases are TGTGCCAGCAGAACTAGCGGGAGGGCGGATGAGCAGTTCTTC.

This clone has just a few counts. This chain links TRBV27 with TRBJ2-2; D remains unclear. In germline, CDR1 is MNHEY, CDR2 SMNVEV (reference sequence). The CDR3 covers 13 residues. V lost 6 bases and J lost 5, with 10 bases in between. In nucleotides, the CDR3 is TGTGCCAGCAGGCAAGGAAGAACCGGGGAGCTGTTTTTT. This sequence encodes CASRQGRTGELFF.

V usage is TRBV18 and J usage is TRBJ2-3, with TRBD2 matching over 14 bases. Trimming removed 4 bases from V and 6 bases from J; junction bases left unmatched: 9. The CDR3 is 17 residues long. Germline CDR1 and CDR2: KGHSH and LQKENI. Here the CDR3 DNA reads TGTGCCAGCTCACGAGCCGGGACTAGCGGGAGTGGCGATACGCAGTATTTT. Its translation is CASSRAGTSGSGDTQYF.

This clone has more than one count but fewer than ten. The chain carries TRBV25-1 and TRBJ1-6; 9 bases line up with TRBD1. The ends lost 4 bases at V and 3 bases at J; junction bases unmatched: 4. CDR1 is MGHDK and CDR2 is SYGVNS in the germline V gene. The CDR3 has 16 residues. CDR3 loop: CASSGGQGNYNSPLHF. CDR3 DNA: TGTGCCAGCAGTGGGGGACAGGGCAACTATAATTCACCCCTCCACTTT.

This clone was found a few times. V and J are TRBV4-3 and TRBJ2-3; possibly TRBD2 for D (5 bases). V was clipped by 1 base and J by 3 bases, with 17 bases between them. This CDR3 is 17 amino acids long. Looked up from germline, CDR1 is LGHNA and CDR2 is YSLEER. CDR3 residues: CASSQATPRSGTDTQYF. The CDR3 DNA reads TGCGCCAGCAGCCAAGCCACCCCGAGGTCGGGAACAGATACGCAGTATTTT.

This clone turned up a few times. This sequence joins TRBV6-5 and TRBJ2-7; D is perhaps TRBD2 (5 bases). Germline V gives CDR1 MNHEY, CDR2 SVGAGI. The CDR3 extends over 15 amino acids. Trimming cost V 7 bases and J 2 bases, with 18 bases left between them. Here the CDR3 DNA reads TGTGCCAGCACTCGGAGCGGTTCGGGGACCTACGAGCAGTACTTC. It encodes CASTRSGSGTYEQYF.

The V gene is TRBV28, the J gene TRBJ1-2; D call uncertain. The V gene's germline CDR1 is MDHEN and CDR2 SYDVKM. There are 15 residues in the CDR3. Between the trimmed V and J ends, which lost 4 bases and 0 bases, there was a span of 12 bases. CDR3 sequence reads: CASSSPAEANYGYTF. The CDR3 coding sequence is TGTGCCAGCAGTTCGCCAGCAGAGGCTAACTATGGCTACACCTTC.

This clone was observed a few times. The chain has TRBV18 and TRBJ1-4; 9 nucleotides line up with TRBD1. The CDR3 covers 14 residues. In germline, CDR1 is KGHSH, CDR2 LQKENI. Losses at the gene ends were 3 bases for V and 8 bases for J; bases not matched to a gene: 4. CDR3 residues: CASSPDRGSEKLFF. The CDR3 nucleotides are TGTGCCAGCTCACCGGACAGGGGAAGCGAAAAACTGTTTTTT.

This clone was seen a handful of times. This chain uses TRBV7-9 with TRBJ1-5; TRBD1 matches at 8 bases. CDR1 and CDR2 from the germline V gene are SEHNR and FQNEAQ (reference sequence). This CDR3 spans 15 amino acids. With 1 base clipped from V and 10 bases from J, the junction kept 9 bases outside the gene matches. The CDR3 sequence: CASSLVQGAVGPQHF. The CDR3 DNA reads TGTGCCAGCAGCTTAGTTCAGGGGGCAGTGGGTCCCCAGCATTTT.

The rearrangement joins TRBV20-1 to TRBJ2-5, with D hard to call. The end of the DNA aligns better with TRBJ2-7, so the J call may be wrong. CDR3 length: 11 amino acids. Per the germline V gene, CDR1 is DFQATT and CDR2 is SNEGSKA (reference sequence). The CDR3 nucleotides read TGCAGTGCATGGAACTCCTACGAGCAGTACTTC. It specifies CSAWNSYEQYF.

The sample holds a few counts of this clone. The chain carries TRBV28 and TRBJ2-5; D is perhaps TRBD1 (5 bases). The CDR3 length is 15 residues. Per germline, CDR1 MDHEN and CDR2 SYDVKM. Trimming pared 8 bases from V and 3 bases from J, leaving 19 bases between. As DNA, the CDR3 is TGTGCCAGCCTATCGGACCCGACAGAAAAAGAGACCCAGTACTTC. Translated, it gives CASLSDPTEKETQYF. Full variable domain (remainder filled in from reference TRBV28 and TRBJ2-5): DVKVTQSSRYLVKRTGEKVFLECVQDMDHENMFWYRQDPGLGLRLIYFSYDVKMKEKGDIPEGYSVSREKKERFSLILESASTNQTSMYLCASLSDPTEKETQYFGPGTRLLVL.